Each of the 19 T cell receptor beta chains below was sequenced from the same sample in a study of metastatic and nonmetastatic thyroid tumors (TCRdb year 2020). Before undergoing thyroid surgery, none of the patients had been given any kind of treatment. The library relied on PCR. TCRdb records Illumina HiSeq 4000 as the sequencer. In TCRdb, the public reads were trimmed at Q25 with fastp and aligned with MiXCR, with productive beta chains retained. For this sample the table gives roughly 25,000 clones, of which 15% were detected only once. About 3.3% of the sample rests with the top ten. Sequenced input: blood. All receptors derive from a female donor with papillary thyroid cancer or a benign thyroid nodule (not recorded which). Some clones in this sample may be carry-over from other donors' samples.

In this sample, this clone turned up many times. V gene TRBV5-1 combines with J gene TRBJ1-4; 7 bases fit TRBD1. The CDR3 spans 18 residues. Germline CDR1 and CDR2: SGHRS and YFSETQ. V shed 0 bases, J shed 0 bases, and the junction held 8 bases outside the gene matches. DNA of the CDR3: TGCGCCAGCAGCTTGGCCGGGACAGTAAAAGCAACTAATGAAAAACTGTTTTTT. Translation: CASSLAGTVKATNEKLFF.

This clone was picked up many times. This sequence joins TRBV11-2 and TRBJ2-4, with D possibly called TRBD1 or TRBD2 (6 bases each). Germline lookup yields CDR1 SGHAT and CDR2 FQNNGV. V lost 1 base and J lost 2, with 15 bases in between. CDR3 length equals 17 residues. The CDR3 DNA is TGTGCCAGCAGCTTAGTCGGATCGGGGGCATCCAAAAACATTCAGTACTTC. Its protein is CASSLVGSGASKNIQYF. The whole variable domain, remainder taken from reference TRBV11-2 and TRBJ2-4, is EAGVAQSPRYKIIEKRQSVAFWCNPISGHATLYWYQQILGQGPKLLIQFQNNGVVDDSQLPKDRFSAERLKGVDSTLKIQPAKLEDSAVYLCASSLVGSGASKNIQYFGAGTRLSVL.

This clone was counted at least ten times. The chain combines TRBV7-6 with TRBJ2-2; D might be TRBD1 (5 bases). The germline V gene has CDR1 SGHVS and CDR2 FNYEAQ. The CDR3 totals 17 residues. Deletions cut 0 bases from V and 9 bases from J, with 20 bases between. DNA for the CDR3: TGTGCCAGCAGCTTAGCCCAGCCGGACACGCCGCCGTGGGAGCTGTTTTTT. It specifies CASSLAQPDTPPWELFF.

This clone occurred many times. The chain carries TRBV20-1 and TRBJ2-3, with D possibly TRBD1 on 6 matching bases. The CDR3 covers 14 residues. Germline V CDR1 and CDR2: DFQATT, SNEGSKA (reference sequence). V was clipped by 6 bases and J by 5 bases, with 18 bases between them. The CDR3 loop reads CSANTGSVEDTQYF. In DNA, the CDR3 is TGCAGTGCGAACACAGGGTCCGTCGAAGATACGCAGTATTTT.

This clone was seen many times. The V gene is TRBV24-1, the J gene TRBJ2-3; TRBD2 matches at 11 bases. J gave up 5 bases and V 1 base, and 4 bases lay outside the gene matches. The germline CDR1 and CDR2 sequences are KGHDR and SFDVKD. The CDR3 covers 16 residues. The CDR3 protein is CATSDFSGRAKDTQYF. Here the CDR3 DNA reads TGTGCCACCAGTGATTTTAGCGGGAGGGCCAAAGATACGCAGTATTTT.

This clone was recorded a few times. The CDR3 bases are TGTGCCAGCAGTGAATGGGGGGGGTTCTACGAGCAGTACTTC. Translating it yields CASSEWGGFYEQYF. This chain joins TRBV6-1 and TRBJ2-7; the match to TRBD2 covers 7 bases. The V segment lost 2 bases and the J segment 3 bases; nucleotides outside the gene matches: 4. The germline gives CDR1 MNHNS, CDR2 SASEGT. The CDR3 is made up of 14 amino acids.

This clone was seen ten or more times. The chain carries TRBV24-1 and TRBJ2-7, with 8 bases lining up with TRBD1. The length of the CDR3 is 15 residues. Germline loops: CDR1 KGHDR, CDR2 SFDVKD. V lost 6 bases and J lost 1; bases outside the gene matches: 7. CDR3 coding DNA: TGTGCCACCAGTAAGGACAGGGATGGGTCCTACGAGCAGTACTTC. As protein: CATSKDRDGSYEQYF.

This clone has ten or more counts. The CDR3 DNA reads TGTGCCAGCGTCCGTTGGGGGTTTAATGAAAAACTGTTTTTT. This sequence encodes CASVRWGFNEKLFF. This sequence joins TRBV28 and TRBJ1-4, with D possibly matching TRBD1 (5 bases). The V end was cut by 8 bases, the J end by 4 bases, with 14 bases between. This CDR3 comprises 14 residues. From germline, CDR1 is MDHEN and CDR2 SYDVKM.

This clone was picked up many times. This may be a read error, as it is one base from a much larger clone. The CDR3 DNA reads TGTGCCAGCAGTGTGGACAGACCCAATCAGCCCCAGCATTTT. Its translation is CASSVDRPNQPQHF. This chain joins TRBV2 and TRBJ1-5; a weak D match, TRBD1 (6 bases). CDR1 and CDR2 from the germline V gene are SNHLY and FYNNEI. The V gene lost 4 bases and the J gene lost 3 bases, with 10 bases spanning the gap. This CDR3 comprises 14 residues.

The sample holds many counts of this clone. CDR3 in amino acids: CASSPLGLAANEQFF. DNA for the CDR3: TGTGCCAGTAGTCCACTCGGACTAGCGGCCAATGAGCAGTTCTTC. The chain couples TRBV19 to TRBJ2-1; TRBD2 matches 10 bases. CDR1 and CDR2 (germline): LNHDA, SQIVND (reference sequence). CDR3 length: 15 residues. The J segment lost 6 bases and the V segment lost 5 bases, leaving 7 bases of the junction unmatched.

V and J are TRBV4-1 and TRBJ1-5; D unresolved. V was cut by 3 bases and J by 3 bases, with 18 bases left in between. The length of the CDR3 is 17 residues. Germline values: CDR1 MGHRA, CDR2 YSYEKL. CDR3 nucleotides: TGCGCCAGCAGCCAGGTATTAGACCAACAGTTCAATCAGCCCCAGCATTTT. This codes for CASSQVLDQQFNQPQHF.

This clone was seen at least ten times. This rearrangement joins TRBV27 to TRBJ1-2; 7 bases are shared with TRBD1. The CDR3 extends over 13 amino acids. With 5 bases clipped from V and 5 bases from J, the junction kept 5 bases outside the gene matches. Germline CDR1 MNHEY, CDR2 SMNVEV (reference sequence). The CDR3 coding sequence is TGTGCCAGCAGTCACAAGACAGGGTATGGCTACACCTTC. Translation: CASSHKTGYGYTF.

This clone appeared many times. The chain recombines TRBV27 with TRBJ2-5; perhaps D is TRBD1 or TRBD2 (5 bases each). Germline CDR1 and CDR2: MNHEY and SMNVEV (reference sequence). V dropped 6 bases and J dropped 2 bases, with 22 bases sitting between them. The CDR3 covers 17 residues. Here the CDR3 DNA reads TGTGCCAGCAGCCCCCTTGGGGACGGGAAGGAACAAGAGACCCAGTACTTC. Translation: CASSPLGDGKEQETQYF.

This clone was observed a few times. The chain combines TRBV28 with TRBJ2-2; 14 bases map to TRBD2. CDR1 is MDHEN, CDR2 SYDVKM, per germline. The CDR3 has 17 amino acids. Germline trimming cut 5 bases from V and 5 bases from J; bases unmatched to any gene: 7. CDR3 DNA sequence: TGTGCCAGCAGTATTGGGACTAGCGGGAGTCGGACCGGGGAGCTGTTTTTT. This sequence encodes CASSIGTSGSRTGELFF. The full variable domain, its missing parts supplied by reference TRBV28 and TRBJ2-2, is DVKVTQSSRYLVKRTGEKVFLECVQDMDHENMFWYRQDPGLGLRLIYFSYDVKMKEKGDIPEGYSVSREKKERFSLILESASTNQTSMYLCASSIGTSGSRTGELFFGEGSRLTVL.

The CDR3, as DNA: TGTGCCAGCAGCTTCGGAGGGACCGGGGAGCTGTTTTTT. This sequence encodes CASSFGGTGELFF. This sequence joins TRBV11-2 and TRBJ2-2; D perhaps matches TRBD2 (6 bases). CDR3 size: 13 residues. Germline V gives CDR1 SGHAT, CDR2 FQNNGV. Trimming pared 3 bases from V and 5 bases from J, leaving 7 bases between.

This clone was recorded a few times. J is TRBJ1-1 and V is TRBV28; unclear D gene. The germline V and J ends were trimmed by 0 bases and 6 bases, with 11 bases remaining between them. CDR1 is MDHEN and CDR2 is SYDVKM in the germline V gene. There are 14 residues in the CDR3. CDR3 nucleotides: TGTGCCAGCAGTTTATGCTGGGAGAGTGCTGAAGCTTTCTTT. Translating gives CASSLCWESAEAFF.

This clone was detected ten times or more. The chain links TRBV12-3 or TRBV12-4 to TRBJ2-5; no reliable D call. This CDR3 has 13 amino acids. V shed 3 bases and J shed 1 base, with 6 bases lying between them. As DNA, the CDR3 is TGTGCCAGCAGTTTCACAGCCCAAGAGACCCAGTACTTC. As protein: CASSFTAQETQYF.

This clone appeared a few times. The V call is TRBV7-3, the J call TRBJ2-2; perhaps TRBD1 as D (6 bases). The CDR3 contains 15 residues. V was cut by 2 bases and J by 1 base, with 8 bases left in between. The germline gives CDR1 SGHTA, CDR2 FQGTGA. The CDR3 coding sequence is TGTGCCAGCAGCTTACTAGGGGGGAACACCGGGGAGCTGTTTTTT. Translating it yields CASSLLGGNTGELFF.

The rearrangement uses TRBV11-2 and TRBJ2-3; D call uncertain. V lost 1 base, J lost 0 bases, and 8 bases lay in between. Germline V CDR1 and CDR2: SGHAT, FQNNGV. The CDR3 length is 15 residues. Written as DNA, the CDR3 is TGTGCCAGCAGCTTAGGCCCAGATAGCACAGATACGCAGTATTTT. Protein: CASSLGPDSTDTQYF.